This T cell receptor (beta chain) was sequenced in a study of cytomegalovirus exposure and HLA in healthy donors. Whole-study results and caveats: A previous analysis found most TCR beta V segments productive roughly 90% or roughly 30% of the time.

Regarding this clone: Antigen: not known.

The PCR used 60 Vbeta and 13 Jbeta primers. The table came from immunoSEQ multiplex PCR; TCRdb's copy has only in-frame clones and leaves some out. This table has 100,000 to 120,000 clones, roughly three quarters appearing once. CDR3 length equals 15 residues. CDR1 SGHAT and CDR2 FQNNGV come from the germline V gene. V shed 5 bases and J 6 bases; nucleotides not matched to a gene: 7. The sequenced material came from PBMCs. The chain employs TRBV11-2 and TRBJ2-1, with 10 bases aligning to TRBD1. The receptor was derived from a young man in good health and CMV-seropositive. The CDR3, as DNA: TGTGCCAGCAGCCCCGGGACAGGGGAGGGCAATGAGCAGTTCTTC. Protein: CASSPGTGEGNEQFF.